This entry features one TCR beta chain sequence. The cohort comprised adults aged roughly 18 to 95 years residing in some 24 US areas. Participants had their cohort set by participant-reported clinical history. Trimming cost V 6 bases and J 0 bases; bases outside gene matches: 13. From germline, CDR1 is SNHLY and CDR2 FYNNEI. CDR3 length: 18 residues. The data belong to a study of blood T cell repertoires in COVID-19. Study-wide background: T cells, B-cell-depleted T cells, or PBMCs supplied cDNA or gDNA.

The method was immunoSEQ multiplex PCR; TCRdb's version includes in-frame clones alone and lacks a portion of them. The sample lists under 200,000 clones; over 70% were seen once. This rearrangement joins TRBV2 to TRBJ1-5; 8 bases match TRBD1. The sequenced sample consisted of PBMCs or T cells enriched from blood (not recorded which). This TCR was sampled from a middle-aged woman with acute COVID-19. CDR3 in DNA: TGTGCCAGCAGAACTGCCTTGGGACAGGCTCATAGCAATCAGCCCCAGCATTTT. Its protein is CASRTALGQAHSNQPQHF. The full variable domain, its missing parts supplied by reference TRBV2 and TRBJ1-5, is EPEVTQTPSHQVTQMGQEVILRCVPISNHLYFYWYRQILGQKVEFLVSFYNNEISEKSEIFDDQFSVERPDGSNFTLKIRSTKLEDSAMYFCASRTALGQAHSNQPQHFGDGTRLSIL.